The 21 T cell receptor beta chains below all came from one sample that was sequenced in a study of identical twins. TCRdb called the 5' RACE reads again in MiXCR, with one record for every CDR3 protein. Among 570,000 or so distinct CDR3 sequences, nearly 10% were seen once, and the ten largest hold 2.5% to 3%. The data were also submitted as part of a second study, on yellow fever vaccine responses in identical twins.

The specimen was PBMCs. The receptor source for this set is a woman aged 18 to 35 in good health.

This clonotype was picked up many times. The V call is TRBV12-3 or TRBV12-4, the J call TRBJ2-4; 8 nucleotides agree with TRBD1. Trimming took 4 bases from V and 0 from J; bases not matched to a gene: 8. The CDR3 covers 17 residues. Here the CDR3 reads CASSSRTGTLAKNIQYF. The CDR3, as DNA: TGTGCCAGCAGTTCTCGGACAGGGACTCTAGCCAAAAACATTCAGTACTTC.

This clonotype turned up a few times. This chain joins TRBV7-2 and TRBJ2-3; D ambiguous. Germline V gives CDR1 SGHTA, CDR2 FQGNSA. Between the trimmed V and J ends, which lost 5 bases and 0 bases, there was a span of 15 bases. CDR3 length: 16 amino acids. The CDR3 DNA reads TGTGCCAGCAGCCCTCTACTGGCTCCTAGCACAGATACGCAGTATTTT. Residues: CASSPLLAPSTDTQYF.

The chain links TRBV6-5 to TRBJ2-7, with D tentatively TRBD1 (5 bases). The CDR3 spans 16 residues. Germline V gives CDR1 MNHEY, CDR2 SVGAGI. Trimming pared 6 bases from V and 0 bases from J, leaving 18 bases between. The CDR3 region is CASRLLTAGSSYEQYF. As DNA, the CDR3 is TGTGCCAGCAGATTATTGACGGCAGGGTCCTCCTACGAGCAGTACTTC.

This clonotype was seen at least ten times. The genes are TRBV15 and TRBJ1-1; D call uncertain. The V gene's germline CDR1 is LNHNV and CDR2 YYDKDF (reference sequence). The CDR3 loop spans 13 amino acids. V dropped 1 base and J dropped 4 bases, with 7 bases sitting between them. The CDR3 DNA is TGTGCCACCAGCAGAGTGTTTGGCACTGAAGCTTTCTTT. Translation gives CATSRVFGTEAFF.

Ten or more counts support this clonotype. V gene TRBV7-2 combines with J gene TRBJ2-5, with D unresolved. The ends were cut back, 2 bases at V and 4 bases at J, with 5 bases in the middle. The CDR3 spans 12 residues. Looked up from germline, CDR1 is SGHTA and CDR2 is FQGNSA. The CDR3 region has the DNA TGTGCCAGCAGCTTACCTACAGAGACCCAGTACTTC. Translated, it gives CASSLPTETQYF.

The rearrangement links TRBV12-3 or TRBV12-4 to TRBJ2-7; 9 bases agree with TRBD2. Trimming took 10 bases from V and 0 from J; bases not matched to a gene: 4. The CDR3 extends over 13 amino acids. The DNA for the CDR3 is TGTGCCACTGCGGGGGGGAACTCCTACGAGCAGTACTTC. Protein product: CATAGGNSYEQYF.

The chain combines TRBV6-1 with TRBJ1-2, with 12 bases fitting TRBD1. Germline V gene lookup returns CDR1 MNHNS and CDR2 SASEGT. The CDR3 is 13 amino acids. V lost 6 bases, J lost 7 bases, and 3 bases stayed unmatched. The CDR3 bases are TGTGCCAGCAGCGGGACAGGGGGCGCTGGCTACACCTTC. This sequence encodes CASSGTGGAGYTF.

On this clonotype itself: The junction and the germline gene differ at one end; a read error may be behind it. V gene TRBV7-8 combines with J gene TRBJ2-1; 11 nucleotides match TRBD2. CDR3 length: 14 residues. Germline CDR1 and CDR2: SGHVS and FQNEAQ. The CDR3 sequence is CASSIAGGPGEQFF. In nucleotides, the CDR3 is TGTGCCAGCAGCATAGCGGGAGGGCCGGGTGAGCAGTTCTTC.

This clonotype was found many times. The chain combines TRBV20-1 with TRBJ2-1, with D perhaps assigned TRBD1 or TRBD2 (5 bases each). The germline CDR1 and CDR2 sequences are DFQATT and SNEGSKA (reference sequence). The length of the CDR3 is 15 residues. V lost 1 base to trimming and J lost 12 bases, with 22 bases between them. The CDR3 loop is CSARVLGAGSLGQFF. Here the CDR3 DNA reads TGCAGTGCTAGAGTTCTGGGTGCAGGGAGTCTGGGGCAGTTCTTC.

The chain uses TRBV9 and TRBJ2-2, with D maybe TRBD2 (7 bases). Germline V gene sequence: CDR1 SGDLS, CDR2 YYNGEE. V was trimmed by 0 bases and J by 5 bases, leaving 14 bases between them. The CDR3 loop spans 16 amino acids. CDR3 loop: CASSVVQAGTTGELFF. The CDR3 region has the DNA TGTGCCAGCAGCGTAGTTCAAGCGGGGACAACCGGGGAGCTGTTTTTT.

This chain uses TRBV20-1 with TRBJ2-7; no firm D call. The CDR3 consists of 10 residues. CDR1 is DFQATT, CDR2 SNEGSKA, per germline (reference sequence). Trimming shortened V by 4 bases and J by 11 bases, and 12 bases separated the two germline ends. CDR3 coding DNA: TGCAGTGCTACTACTGGGTTGGAGTACTTC. Its protein product is CSATTGLEYF.

In this sample, this clonotype turned up a few times. The CDR3 loop reads CASSVELGWNVDTQYF. The CDR3 DNA reads as TGTGCCAGCAGCGTAGAGTTGGGTTGGAATGTGGATACGCAGTATTTT. The rearrangement joins TRBV9 to TRBJ2-3; D unclear. This CDR3 is built from 16 residues. Trimming took off 0 bases at V and 6 bases at J, with 17 bases between the two ends. Germline V gene lookup returns CDR1 SGDLS and CDR2 YYNGEE.

There are many counts of this clonotype. The chain uses TRBV7-9 and TRBJ2-7; 10 bases fit TRBD2. Per germline, CDR1 SEHNR and CDR2 FQNEAQ (reference sequence). The CDR3 has 14 amino acids. The junction had 5 bases not matched to a gene; V was cut back by 3 bases and J by 6 bases. In DNA form, the CDR3 reads TGTGCCAGCAGCTTGGCCGCTAGCGGGAGCGAGCAGTACTTC. This encodes CASSLAASGSEQYF.

There are a few counts of this clonotype. The chain employs TRBV5-1 and TRBJ2-5, with a weak D call TRBD1 (5 bases). The CDR3 loop spans 13 amino acids. V was shortened by 2 bases and J by 10 bases, with 15 bases between the two germline ends. The germline CDR1 and CDR2 sequences are SGHRS and YFSETQ. The DNA for the CDR3 is TGCGCCAGCAGCTTTGACAGCGAAATTGGCCAGTACTTC. It codes for CASSFDSEIGQYF.

This clonotype came up many times. The genes are TRBV6-2 or TRBV6-3 and TRBJ2-2, with D perhaps matching TRBD1 (6 bases). The germline V and J ends were trimmed by 6 bases and 6 bases, with 17 bases remaining between them. The V gene's germline CDR1 is MNHEY and CDR2 SVGEGT. The CDR3 extends over 15 amino acids. This CDR3 is CASRDQGWDAGELFF. In nucleotides, the CDR3 is TGTGCCAGCAGAGACCAGGGGTGGGATGCCGGGGAGCTGTTTTTT.

This clonotype was seen repeatedly, ten times or more. The chain employs TRBV6-1 and TRBJ1-5; unclear D gene. CDR3 length: 14 residues. V lost 1 base, J lost 9 bases, and 13 bases lay in between. CDR1 and CDR2 (germline): MNHNS, SASEGT. CDR3: CASSEVQPPSPQHF. The CDR3 DNA is TGTGCCAGCAGTGAAGTTCAACCGCCGTCGCCCCAGCATTTT.

This clonotype was seen many times. The J gene is TRBJ1-2, the V gene TRBV10-3, with 7 bases aligning to TRBD1. The CDR3 spans 12 residues. J gave up 4 bases and V 9 bases, and 5 bases lay outside the gene matches. In germline, CDR1 is ENHRY, CDR2 SYGVKD. The CDR3 region is CAIQGSGYGYTF. The CDR3 region has the DNA TGTGCCATACAGGGGTCCGGCTATGGCTACACCTTC.

V usage is TRBV7-2 and J usage is TRBJ2-1; the D is unclear. The CDR3 length is 14 residues. Germline CDR1 is SGHTA and CDR2 is FQGNSA. V lost 2 bases and J lost 3, with 8 bases in between. CDR3 loop: CASSLKRYYNEQFF. CDR3 DNA sequence: TGTGCCAGCAGCTTAAAACGGTACTACAATGAGCAGTTCTTC.

The CDR3 spells CASSYSDREWNYEQYF. The CDR3 DNA sequence: TGTGCCAGCAGTTACTCCGACAGGGAATGGAACTACGAGCAGTACTTC. The J gene is TRBJ2-7, the V gene TRBV6-2 or TRBV6-3; 7 bases fit TRBD1. V trimming: 0 bases; J trimming: 3 bases; junction bases outside the gene matches: 8. Germline values: CDR1 MNHEY, CDR2 SVGEGT. The CDR3 has 16 residues.

This clonotype was counted between two and nine times. The CDR3 is CATKTQLARETTRETQYF. In nucleotides, the CDR3 is TGTGCCACCAAAACCCAATTAGCGAGGGAGACAACACGGGAGACCCAGTACTTC. The J gene is TRBJ2-5, the V gene TRBV10-3, with D maybe TRBD2 (5 bases). This CDR3 is 18 amino acids long. Between the trimmed V and J ends, which lost 10 bases and 5 bases, there was a span of 32 bases. The germline gives CDR1 ENHRY, CDR2 SYGVKD.

A few counts support this clonotype. J is TRBJ2-3 and V is TRBV12-3 or TRBV12-4; D not resolved. This CDR3 contains 13 residues. V was clipped by 7 bases and J by 0 bases, with 8 bases between them. The DNA for the CDR3 is TGTGCCAGCAAGGTATCTAGCACAGATACGCAGTATTTT. It yields the protein CASKVSSTDTQYF.